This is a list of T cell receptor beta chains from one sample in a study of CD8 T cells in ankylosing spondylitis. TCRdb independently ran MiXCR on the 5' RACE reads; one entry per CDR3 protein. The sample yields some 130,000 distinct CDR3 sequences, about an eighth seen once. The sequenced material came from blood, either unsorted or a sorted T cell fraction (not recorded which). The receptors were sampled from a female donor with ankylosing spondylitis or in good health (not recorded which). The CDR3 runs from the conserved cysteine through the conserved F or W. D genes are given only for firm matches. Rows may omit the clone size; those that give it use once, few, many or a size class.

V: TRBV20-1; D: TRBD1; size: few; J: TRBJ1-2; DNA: TGCAGTGCTGGACCAGGGGGTTATGGCTACACCTTC; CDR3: CSAGPGGYGYTF
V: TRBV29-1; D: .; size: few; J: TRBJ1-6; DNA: TGCAGCGTTGGAGAAAATTCACCCCTCCACTTT; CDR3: CSVGENSPLHF
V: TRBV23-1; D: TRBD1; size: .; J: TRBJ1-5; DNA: TGCGCCAGCAGTCCTAAAGCGGACAGGGGAACTCATCAGCCCCAGCATTTT; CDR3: CASSPKADRGTHQPQHF
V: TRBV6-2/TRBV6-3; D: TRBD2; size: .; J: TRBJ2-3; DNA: TGTGCCAGCAGTCGAGCGGGGACCCACACAGATACGCAGTATTTT; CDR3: CASSRAGTHTDTQYF
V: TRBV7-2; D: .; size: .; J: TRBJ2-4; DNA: TGTGCCAGCAGCGGTTTGGGTGGGGAAAACATTCAGTACTTC; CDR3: CASSGLGGENIQYF
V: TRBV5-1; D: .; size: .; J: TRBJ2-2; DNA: TGCGCCAGCACCGAGGGACGGGTCAACACCGGGGAGCTGTTTTTT; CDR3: CASTEGRVNTGELFF
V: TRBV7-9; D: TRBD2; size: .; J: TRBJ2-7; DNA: TGTGCCAGCCAACCGGGACTAGCGGGAGCCTGCGAGCAGTACTTC; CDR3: CASQPGLAGACEQYF
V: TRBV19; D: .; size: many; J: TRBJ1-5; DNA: TGTGCCAGTAGTACCGGGACAACGAATCAGCCCCAGCATTTT; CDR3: CASSTGTTNQPQHF
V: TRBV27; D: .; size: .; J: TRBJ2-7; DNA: TGTGCCAGCAGTACCCGTGGAAGCTCCTACGAGCAGTACTTC; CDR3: CASSTRGSSYEQYF
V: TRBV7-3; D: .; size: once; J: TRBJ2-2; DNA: TGTGCCAGCAGCTCTGACAGTAACACCGGGGAGCTGTTTTTT; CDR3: CASSSDSNTGELFF
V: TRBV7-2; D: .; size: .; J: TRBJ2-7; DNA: TGTGCCAGCAGCTTAGCCGGGACTGAATCCTACGAGCAGTACTTC; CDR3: CASSLAGTESYEQYF
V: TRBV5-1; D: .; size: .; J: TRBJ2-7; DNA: TGCGCCAGTTCCCGGGTCCCCGAGGACTACGAGCAGTACTTC; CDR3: CASSRVPEDYEQYF
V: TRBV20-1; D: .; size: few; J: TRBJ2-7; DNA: TGCAGTGCTATCAATCCGTTTGAGGGGGGGACCTACGAGCAGTACTTC; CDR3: CSAINPFEGGTYEQYF
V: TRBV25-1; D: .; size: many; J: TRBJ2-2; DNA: TGTGCCAGCAGCTCATTGGGGCATAGCGTCGCCGGGGAGCTGTTTTTT; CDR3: CASSSLGHSVAGELFF
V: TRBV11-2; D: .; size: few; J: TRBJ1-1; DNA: TGTGCCAGCAGCTTAGGGAGTAGGGGGGACACTGTAGCTTTCTTT; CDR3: CASSLGSRGDTVAFF
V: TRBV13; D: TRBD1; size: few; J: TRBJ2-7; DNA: TGTGCCAGCAGCCCGGTAAGACAGGGCAACTACGAGCAGTACTTC; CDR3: CASSPVRQGNYEQYF
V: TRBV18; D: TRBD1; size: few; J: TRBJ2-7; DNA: TGTGCCAGCTCACCACTGGGGACAGGGGGAAGTTACGAGCAGTACTTC; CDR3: CASSPLGTGGSYEQYF
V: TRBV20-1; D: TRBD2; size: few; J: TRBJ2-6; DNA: TGCAGTGCTTCACTAGCGGGAGCTTCCTCTGGGGCCAACGTCCTGACTTTC; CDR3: CSASLAGASSGANVLTF
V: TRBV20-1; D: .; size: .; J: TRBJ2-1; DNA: TGCAGTGCTAGAGTGTCTGGGGGCAATGAGCAGTTCTTC; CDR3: CSARVSGGNEQFF
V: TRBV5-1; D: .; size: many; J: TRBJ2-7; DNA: TGCGCCAGCAGCTTGATACAGGGTAATGGCGAGCAGTACTTC; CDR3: CASSLIQGNGEQYF
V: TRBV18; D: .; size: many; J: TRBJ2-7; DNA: TGTGCCAGCTCACCCCTAACGGGGGGCTACTACGAGCAGTACTTC; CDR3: CASSPLTGGYYEQYF
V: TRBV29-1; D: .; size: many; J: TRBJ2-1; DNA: TGCAGCGTTGAGAGTTCCGGGACACGAACCTACAATGAGCAGTTCTTC; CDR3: CSVESSGTRTYNEQFF
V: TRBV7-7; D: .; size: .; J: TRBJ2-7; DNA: TGTGCTAGCAGCTTAGTCAGGGCCTACGAGCAGTACTTC; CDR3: CASSLVRAYEQYF
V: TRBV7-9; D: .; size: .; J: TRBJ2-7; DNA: TGTGCCAGCAGTTACAGGGAGGGTTCCTACGAGCAGTACTTC; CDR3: CASSYREGSYEQYF
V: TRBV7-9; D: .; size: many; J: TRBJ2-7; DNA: TGCGCCAGCAGCTTTAACTACGAGCAGTACTTC; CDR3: CASSFNYEQYF
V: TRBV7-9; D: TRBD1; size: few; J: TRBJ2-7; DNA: TGTGCCAGCAGCTGGGGACAGGGAGCCTACGAGCAGTACTTC; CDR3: CASSWGQGAYEQYF
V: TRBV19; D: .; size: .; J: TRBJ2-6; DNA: TGTGCCGCAAGGGGACATCAGGCTGGGGCCAACGTCCTGACTTTC; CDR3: CAARGHQAGANVLTF
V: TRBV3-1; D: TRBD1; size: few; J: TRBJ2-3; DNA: TGTGCCAGCAGCCGGAGACAGGGGGGGTTCGGAGATACGCAGTATTTT; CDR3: CASSRRQGGFGDTQYF
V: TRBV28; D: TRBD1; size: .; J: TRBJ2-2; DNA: TGTGCCAGCAGAACGACCGGGACAGGGTGGACCGGGGAGCTGTTTTTT; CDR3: CASRTTGTGWTGELFF
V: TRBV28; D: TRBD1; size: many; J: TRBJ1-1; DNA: TGTGCCAGCAGTCCGGCCGGGACAGGGTGGGTGAACACTGAAGCTTTCTTT; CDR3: CASSPAGTGWVNTEAFF
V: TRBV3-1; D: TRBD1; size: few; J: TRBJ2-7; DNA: TGTGCCAGCAGCCGCGACCGGGACAGGGGGCACGAGCAGTACTTC; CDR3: CASSRDRDRGHEQYF
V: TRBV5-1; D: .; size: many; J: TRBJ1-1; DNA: TGCGCCAGCAGCCCAGCTAATTCAATCGGAGCTTTCTTT; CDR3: CASSPANSIGAFF
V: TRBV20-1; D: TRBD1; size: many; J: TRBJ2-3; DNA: TGCAGTGCACCGCGGGACAGGGCGACAGATACGCAGTATTTT; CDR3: CSAPRDRATDTQYF
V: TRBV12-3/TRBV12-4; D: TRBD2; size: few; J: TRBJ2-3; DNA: TGTGCCAGCAGTTTGGATCCGGTATTGGGACTAGCGGGGGGGCGCACAGATACGCAGTATTTT; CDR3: CASSLDPVLGLAGGRTDTQYF
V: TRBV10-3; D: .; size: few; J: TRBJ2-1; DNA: TGTGCCATCAGTGACCCCCGGAATGAGCAGTTCTTC; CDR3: CAISDPRNEQFF
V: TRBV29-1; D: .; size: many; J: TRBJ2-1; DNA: TGCAGCGTTTCCCAGGTGTCCTACAATGAGCAGTTCTTC; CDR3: CSVSQVSYNEQFF
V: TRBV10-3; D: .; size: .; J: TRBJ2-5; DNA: TGTGCCATCAGTGAGTCAACCGGGCAAGAGACCCAGTACTTC; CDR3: CAISESTGQETQYF
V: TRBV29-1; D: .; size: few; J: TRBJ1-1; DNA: TGCAGCGTTGAACCTCTCCGGAGGAACACTGAAGCTTTCTTT; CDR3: CSVEPLRRNTEAFF
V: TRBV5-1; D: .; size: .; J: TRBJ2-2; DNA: TGCGCCAGCAGCCCGGGACACGGCACCGGGGAGCTGTTTTTT; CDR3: CASSPGHGTGELFF
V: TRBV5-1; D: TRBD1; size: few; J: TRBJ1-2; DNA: TGCGCCAGCAGCTTGGTGTGGACAGGGCTTGACTATGGCTACACCTTC; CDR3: CASSLVWTGLDYGYTF
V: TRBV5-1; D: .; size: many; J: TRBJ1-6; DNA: TGCGCCAGCAGCCACGGGGACGGAAATTCACCCCTCCACTTT; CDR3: CASSHGDGNSPLHF
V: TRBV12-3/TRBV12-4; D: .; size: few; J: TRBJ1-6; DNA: TGTGCCAGCAGTTTCCGGGGAGCAGATAATTCACCCCTCCACTTT; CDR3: CASSFRGADNSPLHF
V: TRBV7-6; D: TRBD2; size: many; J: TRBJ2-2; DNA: TGTGCCAGCAGCTTAGTTCTTGCGGGAGTGCGAACCGGGGAGCTGTTTTTT; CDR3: CASSLVLAGVRTGELFF
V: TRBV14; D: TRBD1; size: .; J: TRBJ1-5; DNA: TGTGCCAGCAGCTTAGCAGGGGGCCCCAATCAGCCCCAGCATTTT; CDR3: CASSLAGGPNQPQHF
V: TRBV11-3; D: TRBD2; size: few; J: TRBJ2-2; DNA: TGTGCCAGCAGCGCACTCAGGACTAGCGGAGACACCGGGGAGCTGTTTTTT; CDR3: CASSALRTSGDTGELFF
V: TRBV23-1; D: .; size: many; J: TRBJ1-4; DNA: TGCGCCAGCAGTCAACCTCTAGGACAACGTAATGAAAAACTGTTTTTT; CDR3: CASSQPLGQRNEKLFF
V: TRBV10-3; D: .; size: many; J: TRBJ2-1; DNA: TGTGCCATCAGGGGGGGGGGCGAGCTCACGGATGAGCAGTTCTTC; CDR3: CAIRGGGELTDEQFF
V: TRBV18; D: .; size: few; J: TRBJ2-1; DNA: TGTGCCAGCTCACCAGCGGGTTTTACCTACAATGAGCAGTTCTTC; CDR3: CASSPAGFTYNEQFF
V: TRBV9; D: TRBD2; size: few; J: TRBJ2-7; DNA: TGTGCCAGCAGCGTAGAGCGTGGACTAGCTTACGAGCAGTACTTC; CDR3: CASSVERGLAYEQYF
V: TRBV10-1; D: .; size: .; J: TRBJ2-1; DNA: TGCGCCAGCAGTGAGCAGGGACGGGGCCCCAATGAGCAGTTCTTC; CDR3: CASSEQGRGPNEQFF
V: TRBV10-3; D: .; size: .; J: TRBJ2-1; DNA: TGTGCCATCAGTGAGGCGGCGGCCGGGCAGTTCTTC; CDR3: CAISEAAAGQFF
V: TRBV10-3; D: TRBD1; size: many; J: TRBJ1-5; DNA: TGTGCCATCAGTGACTCCGACAGGGGCTATCAGCCCCAGCATTTT; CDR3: CAISDSDRGYQPQHF
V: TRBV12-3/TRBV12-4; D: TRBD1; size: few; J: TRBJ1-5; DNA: TGTGCCAGCAGTCGACAGGGGACCGGTCAGCCCCAGCATTTT; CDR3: CASSRQGTGQPQHF
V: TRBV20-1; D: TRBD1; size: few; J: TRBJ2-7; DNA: TGCAGTGCTAAGAAGCGACAGGGTATCGACGAGCAGTACTTC; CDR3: CSAKKRQGIDEQYF
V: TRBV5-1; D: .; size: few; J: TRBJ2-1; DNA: TGCGCCAGCACCTCCACCGGGATCCTCTTAGAGAGACGGTTCTTC; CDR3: CASTSTGILLERRFF
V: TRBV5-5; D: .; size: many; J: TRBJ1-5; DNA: TGTGCCAGCAGCTTGTGGCAGGGTGGCAATCAGCCCCAGCATTTT; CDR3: CASSLWQGGNQPQHF